Below, one T cell receptor (beta chain) is given with its context. This clonotype was seen more than once but under ten times. Its antigen target is currently unknown. The input lacks base qualities; no much larger clone sits a single base away. The CDR3 has 15 amino acids, counting the end cysteine and phenylalanine. Of all the DNA, just the CDR3 is kept, 45 bases in frame from base 1. The junction shows trimming of 6 bases on V and 5 bases on J, plus 20 bases between the germline ends. CDR1 and CDR2 are drawn from the germline V gene: MNHEY, SVGEGT. These data belong to a study of T cells after yellow fever vaccination (dated by TCRdb to the late 2010s). About the full investigation: Libraries from fractions with low cell numbers were prepared with the SMART-Seq v4 Ultra Low Input RNA kit. To follow T-cell clones before and after both primary and booster YFV17D yellow fever vaccination, bulk TCR alpha and beta repertoires underwent longitudinal sequencing. Two healthy male donors, one aged 18 to 30 and one aged 30 to 40 years, were included in the cohort. Blood was drawn at multiple timepoints before and after primary and secondary immunization, with bulk PBMC replicates and cell subsets isolated. Study-wide conclusions, independent of this receptor: Because only a couple of donors were included in the study, the extent to which the findings can be generalized is limited. The secondary T-cell response was found to be weaker but faster than the primary response, with a peak reached on day 5 rather than on day 15. Computational filtering was required because FACS-sorted repertoires could contain abundant contaminating clonotypes from the bulk population. Most clones expanded after primary vaccination (96% of CD4 and 70% to 90% of CD8) were re-detected after the booster, suggesting that broad memory maintenance occurred. A small share of clonotypes occurred in both CD4 and CD8 compartments, likely arising from convergent recombination.

TCR cDNA was made using 5'RACE template switching, a step that added a universal primer site and unique molecular identifiers. Priming of cDNA synthesis was performed from both the TCR alpha and TCR beta constant segments. Library amplification involved two PCR steps, and the second step added sample barcodes and sequencing adapters. Sequencing of libraries was done on Illumina HiSeq 2500 (2x100 bp) or NovaSeq (2x150 bp). In the authors' own workflow: MIGEC handled demultiplexing of reads and collapsing into UMI consensus sequences, while MiXCR performed V(D)J alignment. Using edgeR on replicate PBMC samples, clonotypes were called vaccine-responding if FDR was below 0.01 and the log2 fold change was above 5 up to day 15. CD4 or CD8 identity was assigned to each bulk clonotype according to whether the clonotype was present at higher abundance in the sequenced CD4 repertoire or the sequenced CD8 repertoire. The public reads were reprocessed in TCRdb via fastp at Q25 and MiXCR, keeping in-frame beta chains. When rows share a CDR3 protein, they turn into one entry using the most common DNA and genes. Clone size and V and J calls follow TCRdb, not the original study. The table for this sample lists 500,000 to 650,000 distinct CDR3 sequences; 10% to 15% of them were counted only once. The ten largest clones add up to about 15% of the sample.

What the treatment or condition label conveys for this sample: live attenuated yellow fever vaccine strain. Two biological replicates of bulk PBMCs were collected at each blood-draw timepoint. A standard Ficoll-Paque protocol was used to isolate PBMCs from peripheral blood. TriZol was used to extract RNA from bulk PBMCs, CD4 and CD8 fractions, and dextramer-positive and dextramer-negative fractions. Here the sequenced sample was PBMCs, taken on the day of the yellow fever booster vaccination. The receptor chain draws on TRBV6-2 or TRBV6-3 and TRBJ2-7; a tentative D match to TRBD2 spans 5 bases. The clonotype originates from a man aged 25 to 40 who received the YFV17D yellow fever vaccine. The CDR3 reads CASSRLNGREHEQYF. The sequence in DNA is TGTGCCAGCAGCCGGTTAAATGGGAGAGAGCACGAGCAGTACTTC.